One sample yielded the 14 T cell receptor beta chains listed below, sequenced in a study of human T cells and chemical hapten exposure. The time point was: healthy volunteer bleed at 6 weeks. Before extraction, the whole blood was not fractionated, and total RNA was taken from it. A single record per CDR3 protein comes from TCRdb applying MiXCR to the RACE reads. The table records around 65,000 distinct CDR3 sequences, 5.5% to 7.5% of them present only once. Sequenced sample: whole blood. The receptors stem from a female donor in good health. Some clones in this sample may be carry-over from other donors' samples.

This clonotype was observed at least ten times. The CDR3 reads CASSLAKLGLNQETQYF. In nucleotides, the CDR3 is TGTGCCAGCAGTTTAGCGAAGTTAGGACTAAACCAAGAGACCCAGTACTTC. The rearrangement links TRBV12-3 or TRBV12-4 to TRBJ2-5; maybe TRBD2 (6 bases). This CDR3 comprises 17 residues. V was shortened by 0 bases and J by 0 bases, with 14 bases between the two germline ends.

On this clonotype itself: This may arise from a read error, as a much more abundant clone is one base away. CDR3 coding DNA: TGTGCCAGCACCCGCGGCGGCGGTAATAACTATGGCTACAACTTC. It specifies CASTRGGGNNYGYNF. The chain couples TRBV5-5 to TRBJ1-2; no definite D call. This CDR3 is 15 amino acids long. Germline lookup yields CDR1 SGHKS and CDR2 YYEKEE (reference sequence).

The CDR3: CATIGQERLPGEQFF. CDR3 in DNA: TGCGCCACCATAGGACAGGAGAGGCTCCCAGGTGAGCAGTTCTTC. V is TRBV5-1 and J is TRBJ2-1; TRBD1 aligns across 7 bases. The CDR3 is 15 residues long. V was clipped by 9 bases and J by 9 bases; unmatched bases: 18. Germline V lookup: CDR1 SGHRS, CDR2 YFSETQ. Filled out from reference TRBV5-1 and TRBJ2-1, the complete variable domain reads KAGVTQTPRYLIKTRGQQVTLSCSPISGHRSVSWYQQTPGQGLQFLFEYFSETQRNKGNFPGRFSGRQFSNSRSEMNVSTLELGDSALYLCATIGQERLPGEQFFGPGTRLTVL.

This clonotype showed up many times. The V gene is TRBV3-1, the J gene TRBJ1-3; D not certain. The V gene's germline CDR1 is LGHDT and CDR2 YNNKEL (reference sequence). V was trimmed by 0 bases and J by 1 base, leaving 13 bases between them. The CDR3 covers 17 residues. CDR3 protein: CASSQESRLASGNTIYF. CDR3 nucleotides: TGTGCCAGCAGCCAAGAATCCCGCTTAGCATCTGGAAACACCATATATTTT.

In its sample, this clonotype was seen many times. The rearrangement joins TRBV6-5 to TRBJ2-2; 10 nucleotides line up with TRBD2. The V gene's germline CDR1 is MNHEY and CDR2 SVGAGI. J was trimmed by 5 bases and V by 6 bases; bases with no gene match: 3. The CDR3 is made up of 14 amino acids. CDR3 sequence (DNA): TGTGCCAGCAGACCTAGCGGGAGTACCGGGGAGCTGTTTTTT. This translates into CASRPSGSTGELFF.

This clonotype showed up many times. The chain has TRBV18 and TRBJ1-1; TRBD1 aligns across 10 bases. The CDR3 length is 13 residues. Losses at the gene ends were 5 bases for V and 7 bases for J; bases not matched to a gene: 4. Per germline, CDR1 KGHSH and CDR2 LQKENI. The CDR3 sequence is CASSKGQGIEAFF. The DNA for the CDR3 is TGTGCCAGCTCAAAGGGACAGGGGATTGAAGCTTTCTTT.

This clonotype was found many times. The chain employs TRBV7-2 and TRBJ1-1; no definite D call. V lost 2 bases and J lost 0, with 4 bases in between. The germline V gene has CDR1 SGHTA and CDR2 FQGNSA. The CDR3 runs to 13 residues. The CDR3 region is CASSLRLNTEAFF. The CDR3 DNA reads TGTGCCAGCAGCTTAAGGCTGAACACTGAAGCTTTCTTT. Looking up the rest from reference TRBV7-2 and TRBJ1-1 gives the full variable domain: GAGVSQSPSNKVTEKGKDVELRCDPISGHTALYWYRQSLGQGLEFLIYFQGNSAPDKSGLPSDRFSAERTGGSVSTLTIQRTQQEDSAVYLCASSLRLNTEAFFGQGTRLTVV.

The chain couples TRBV28 to TRBJ2-3, with no clear D. Germline V CDR1 and CDR2: MDHEN, SYDVKM. Trimming removed 2 bases at V and 3 bases at J, with 12 bases between. This CDR3 is 15 amino acids long. The CDR3 protein is CASSLQAMITDTQYF. The CDR3 DNA is TGTGCCAGCAGTTTACAGGCGATGATAACAGATACGCAGTATTTT.

There are a few counts of this clonotype. The chain joins TRBV30 to TRBJ2-3, with 13 bases identical to TRBD2. CDR3 size: 16 residues. V gave up 5 bases and J gave up 3 bases; unmatched junction bases: 8. Germline V gene sequence: CDR1 GTSNPN, CDR2 SVGIG (reference sequence). In DNA form, the CDR3 reads TGTGCCTGGGCGACCGGGACTAGCGGGATTACAGATACGCAGTATTTT. Translating gives CAWATGTSGITDTQYF.

There are a few counts of this clonotype. DNA for the CDR3: TGTGCCTGGAGTGTAATTCTTTCTAGCGGAAGTGAGCAGTTCTTC. It encodes CAWSVILSSGSEQFF. The genes are TRBV30 and TRBJ2-1; the match to TRBD2 covers 7 bases. Germline loops: CDR1 GTSNPN, CDR2 SVGIG (reference sequence). With 0 bases clipped from V and 9 bases from J, the junction kept 11 bases outside the gene matches. The length of the CDR3 is 15 residues.

This clonotype has just a few counts. The rearrangement uses TRBV12-5 and TRBJ2-5, with D perhaps given as TRBD1 or TRBD2 (5 bases each). CDR3 length: 16 residues. From germline, CDR1 is LGHNT and CDR2 FRNRAP. Deletions cut 8 bases from V and 4 bases from J, with 23 bases between. The CDR3 here is CASSLTRAGTAETQYF. CDR3 DNA: TGTGCTAGTAGTCTCACTCGGGCAGGGACCGCAGAGACCCAGTACTTC.

This clonotype was counted many times. The junction does not match germline at one end; this may be a read error. V is TRBV7-2 and J is TRBJ2-3; the D is unclear. Germline loops: CDR1 SGHTA, CDR2 FQGNSA. The CDR3 covers 14 residues. The CDR3 reads CASTLAGSTDTQYF. CDR3 in DNA: TGTGCCAGCACCTTAGCCGGGAGCACAGATACGCAGTATTTT.

This clonotype showed up many times. This sequence joins TRBV6-5 and TRBJ2-7, with 13 nucleotides matching TRBD2. V shed 6 bases and J 6 bases; nucleotides not matched to a gene: 8. Germline V CDR1 and CDR2: MNHEY, SVGAGI. The CDR3 is 15 amino acids. DNA of the CDR3: TGTGCCAGCAGCAGCGGGACTAGCGGGAACGGCGAGCAGTACTTC. This sequence encodes CASSSGTSGNGEQYF.

This clonotype was picked up many times. The chain links TRBV28 to TRBJ2-7; 13 positions match TRBD2. J was trimmed by 9 bases and V by 6 bases; bases with no gene match: 11. The length of the CDR3 is 15 residues. Germline CDR1 reads MDHEN; CDR2 reads SYDVKM. CDR3: CASSPGLAGAGRQYF. The CDR3 DNA sequence: TGTGCCAGCAGCCCTGGACTAGCGGGAGCAGGACGGCAGTACTTC. Full variable domain (missing parts from reference TRBV28 and TRBJ2-7): DVKVTQSSRYLVKRTGEKVFLECVQDMDHENMFWYRQDPGLGLRLIYFSYDVKMKEKGDIPEGYSVSREKKERFSLILESASTNQTSMYLCASSPGLAGAGRQYFGPGTRLTVT.